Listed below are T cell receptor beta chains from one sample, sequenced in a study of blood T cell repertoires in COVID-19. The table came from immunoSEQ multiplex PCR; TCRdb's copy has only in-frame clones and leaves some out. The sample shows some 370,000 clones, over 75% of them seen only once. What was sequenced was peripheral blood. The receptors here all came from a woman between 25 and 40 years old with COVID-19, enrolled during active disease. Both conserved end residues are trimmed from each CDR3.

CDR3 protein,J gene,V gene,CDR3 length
ASSPGGSYNSPLH,TRBJ1-6,TRBV9,13
ASRKADRANTIY,TRBJ1-3,TRBV13,12
ASSPDPSSYEQY,TRBJ2-7,TRBV7-3,12
ASSPLPQVDGVRTYEQY,TRBJ2-7,TRBV21-1,17
ASSVAAGGYEQY,TRBJ2-7,TRBV9,12
ATSDRLQGSGTDTQY,TRBJ2-3,TRBV24-1,15
ASSLGATNEKLF,TRBJ1-4,TRBV6-5,12
ATSRGDRGFNQPQH,TRBJ1-5,TRBV15,14
ASSSRGEQY,TRBJ2-7,TRBV12-3/TRBV12-4,9
ASSLVQGASGNTIY,TRBJ1-3,TRBV11-2,14
ASSLYGRQTQY,TRBJ2-5,TRBV28,11
ASSRLTSGRVWEQF,TRBJ2-1,TRBV5-5,14
ASSLDSSGWKQF,TRBJ2-1,TRBV13,12
ATSRELAGASYEQY,TRBJ2-7,TRBV15,14
SAGGGANYGYT,TRBJ1-2,TRBV29-1,11
ASSIRGRLGQPQH,TRBJ1-5,TRBV2,13
ASSPPSTGRLPYEQY,TRBJ2-7,TRBV7-9,15
ASSDGQEQF,TRBJ2-1,TRBV6-2/TRBV6-3,9
ASSLGAGIRTDTQY,TRBJ2-3,TRBV28,14
AWGAGGPGETQY,TRBJ2-5,TRBV30,12
ASSEGASGELF,TRBJ2-2,TRBV6-1,11
ASSRPGLYEQY,TRBJ2-7,TRBV7-8,11
ASGPGQGNYGYT,TRBJ1-2,TRBV25-1,12
ASSPRTELSYGYT,TRBJ1-2,TRBV7-8,13
ASSKIIAGQGFNEQY,TRBJ2-7,TRBV21-1,15
ASRQTEGGEQY,TRBJ2-7,TRBV3-1/TRBV3-2,11
ASSLPHLGLAGGPSSYNEQF,TRBJ2-1,TRBV7-8,20
ASMMDRGYGYT,TRBJ1-2,TRBV6-5,11
ASSLEDRGSYEQY,TRBJ2-7,TRBV7-6,13
ASSEETAGEQY,TRBJ2-7,TRBV10-1,11
ASRSTGTSEDNEQF,TRBJ2-1,TRBV5-1,14
ASRVAGGDNEQF,TRBJ2-1,TRBV19,12
ASRKTEGAGTGELF,TRBJ2-2,TRBV5-1,14
ASSLGSYEQY,TRBJ2-7,TRBV7-8,10
ASAGQADTEAF,TRBJ1-1,TRBV2,11
ASSLVGDEQY,TRBJ2-7,TRBV11-3,10
ASREGGSSYEQY,TRBJ2-7,TRBV7-2,12
ASSRTGALYEQY,TRBJ2-7,TRBV2,12
AWTSLAGDVYEQY,TRBJ2-7,TRBV30,13
ASSFGQGLNTEAF,TRBJ1-1,TRBV19,13
ASSEGLAGGPADTQY,TRBJ2-3,TRBV10-1,15
ASSGTGTGTYEQY,TRBJ2-7,TRBV18,13
ASSQDFRGYGYT,TRBJ1-2,TRBV4-2,12
ASSRRTGVVETQY,TRBJ2-5,TRBV7-9,13
ASRKTGFNEKLF,TRBJ1-4,TRBV2,12
AGTAGVGNSPLH,TRBJ1-6,TRBV30,12
ASRPWSGTNENEQF,TRBJ2-1,TRBV28,14
AWSPRMGLAGQETQY,TRBJ2-5,TRBV30,15
ASSPRLTGGPTGELF,TRBJ2-2,TRBV7-8,15
ASSIATGSNQPQH,TRBJ1-5,TRBV19,13